The rows below give T cell receptor beta chains drawn from one sample of a study of T cell repertoires in cytomegalovirus infection. What these receptors recognize is not known. MiXCR was run by TCRdb on the reads, yielding one entry per CDR3 protein. Among approximately 300,000 distinct CDR3 sequences, just under 25% were seen once, and the ten largest hold about 14%. The source material was cultured PBMCs, sampled from culture after CMV antigen stimulation. These receptors all come from a human donor in good health (CMV status not recorded). Some clones in this sample may be carry-over from other donors' samples. CDR3s include the opening cysteine and the closing phenylalanine or tryptophan. The D gene is left open where the match is weak. Clone size is not always given. Where it is, it says once, few, many or a class for expanded clones.

cdr3_aa	cdr3_nt	d_call	v_call	j_call	clone_size
CSAVGEYPGNTIYF	TGCAGTGCCGTCGGGGAGTATCCTGGAAACACCATATATTTT	-	TRBV20-1	TRBJ1-3	-
CASSFNQFSNEQFF	TGTGCCAGCAGCTTTAACCAGTTCTCCAATGAGCAGTTCTTC	-	TRBV7-6	TRBJ2-1	once
CSASTGTRQGEQFF	TGCAGTGCTAGCACCGGGACTAGACAGGGTGAGCAGTTCTTC	-	TRBV20-1	TRBJ2-1	-
CASSLSGETQYF	TGTGCCAGCAGCTTATCCGGGGAGACCCAGTACTTC	-	TRBV7-9	TRBJ2-5	many
CASSFWTSHRYF	TGTGCCAGCAGTTTTTGGACGTCCCACCGATACTTC	-	TRBV7-2	TRBJ2-1	many
CATSRDPNEDTQYF	TGTGCCACCAGCAGAGATCCGAATGAGGATACGCAGTATTTT	-	TRBV15	TRBJ2-3	-
CASSPPTGSGYGYTF	TGTGCCAGCAGTCCACCGACAGGATCGGGCTATGGCTACACCTTC	-	TRBV12-3/TRBV12-4	TRBJ1-2	-
CASSLVAGDRNIQYF	TGTGCCAGCAGCTTAGTGGCGGGAGATCGGAACATTCAGTACTTC	TRBD2	TRBV7-2	TRBJ2-4	-
CASSEVGGTGTQYF	TGTGCCAGCAGTGAGGTGGGAGGGACGGGGACCCAGTACTTC	TRBD2	TRBV6-1	TRBJ2-5	-
CASSFGTKTGELFF	TGTGCCAGCAGTTTTGGGACTAAGACCGGGGAGCTGTTTTTT	TRBD2	TRBV12-3/TRBV12-4	TRBJ2-2	-
CASSPAGGNTGELFF	TGTGCCAGCAGCCCAGCAGGGGGGAACACCGGGGAGCTGTTTTTT	TRBD1	TRBV7-3	TRBJ2-2	-
CSARRHSRQGWETQYF	TGCAGTGCTAGACGGCACAGTCGGCAGGGGTGGGAGACCCAGTACTTC	-	TRBV20-1	TRBJ2-5	-
CASRPGTLETQYF	TGTGCCAGCAGACCCGGGACTTTGGAGACCCAGTACTTC	-	TRBV12-3/TRBV12-4	TRBJ2-5	few
CASRRINEKLFF	TGTGCCAGTAGGAGGATTAATGAAAAACTGTTTTTT	-	TRBV19	TRBJ1-4	few
CASRPGLAKNEQFF	TGTGCCAGCAGACCGGGACTAGCGAAGAATGAGCAGTTCTTC	TRBD2	TRBV6-6	TRBJ2-1	few
CASSEVVEQFF	TGTGCCAGCAGCGAGGTGGTTGAGCAGTTCTTC	-	TRBV7-8	TRBJ2-1	few
CASSRDLAGDDNEQFF	TGTGCCAGCAGCCGGGACCTAGCGGGAGACGACAATGAGCAGTTCTTC	TRBD2	TRBV11-2	TRBJ2-1	few
CASSRDLLETQYF	TGTGCCAGCAGTCGGGACTTACTAGAGACCCAGTACTTC	-	TRBV2	TRBJ2-5	-
CATSRRGPERNEKLFF	TGTGCCACCAGTAGGCGGGGACCCGAGAGAAATGAAAAACTGTTTTTT	-	TRBV24-1	TRBJ1-4	-
CASSGLAGGDSYNEQFF	TGCGCCAGCAGCGGGCTAGCGGGAGGAGACTCCTACAATGAGCAGTTCTTC	TRBD2	TRBV5-1	TRBJ2-1	-
CASSSVLTSGRGSDEQFF	TGTGCCAGCAGTTCCGTCCTGACTAGCGGGAGGGGAAGCGATGAGCAGTTCTTC	TRBD2	TRBV6-2/TRBV6-3	TRBJ2-1	few
CASSSIRGTEAFF	TGTGCCAGCAGCTCGATTAGGGGCACTGAAGCTTTCTTT	-	TRBV7-2	TRBJ1-1	-
CANSAQGFGANVLTF	TGCGCCAACAGCGCCCAGGGGTTCGGGGCCAACGTCCTGACTTTC	-	TRBV5-1	TRBJ2-6	-
CASSLRDEMNTEAFF	TGTGCCAGCAGTTTAAGGGACGAGATGAACACTGAAGCTTTCTTT	-	TRBV12-3/TRBV12-4	TRBJ1-1	few
CASSQDHRATLGTDTQYF	TGTGCCAGCAGCCAGGACCACAGGGCCACTTTGGGCACAGATACGCAGTATTTT	-	TRBV7-8	TRBJ2-3	many
CASSYTLAGGEDNEQFF	TGTGCCAGCAGTTACACTCTAGCGGGAGGCGAAGACAATGAGCAGTTCTTC	TRBD2	TRBV6-2/TRBV6-3	TRBJ2-1	few
CASERRQTEKLFF	TGTGCCAGCGAGAGGCGACAGACTGAAAAACTGTTTTTT	-	TRBV2	TRBJ1-4	-
CSASVRVGDTQYF	TGCAGTGCTAGTGTCAGGGTGGGGGATACGCAGTATTTT	-	TRBV20-1	TRBJ2-3	few
CASSPLAGSRPYEQYF	TGTGCCAGCAGTCCTCTAGCGGGAAGTAGGCCCTACGAGCAGTACTTC	TRBD2	TRBV6-5	TRBJ2-7	-
CASSFFGGTGTYEQYF	TGTGCCAGCAGTTTTTTCGGCGGGACAGGGACCTACGAGCAGTACTTC	TRBD1	TRBV27	TRBJ2-7	many
CASSLPPGYTF	TGTGCCAGCAGCTTACCACCCGGCTACACCTTC	-	TRBV7-2	TRBJ1-2	-
CASSPPSGRGTDTQYF	TGTGCCAGCAGCCCCCCTAGCGGGAGGGGCACAGATACGCAGTATTTT	TRBD2	TRBV7-8	TRBJ2-3	many
CASSWTGSNAYEQYF	TGTGCCAGCAGCTGGACAGGGTCTAATGCCTACGAGCAGTACTTC	TRBD1	TRBV5-6	TRBJ2-7	-
CASSPGRARDTQYF	TGTGCCAGCAGTCCCGGGAGGGCCCGGGATACGCAGTATTTT	TRBD2	TRBV27	TRBJ2-3	few
CASSLGLAGRINYEQYF	TGTGCCAGCAGCCTGGGACTAGCGGGAAGAATCAACTACGAGCAGTACTTC	TRBD2	TRBV7-2	TRBJ2-7	many
CASSFNSASYNEQFF	TGTGCCAGCAGCTTTAATAGCGCCTCCTACAATGAGCAGTTCTTC	-	TRBV7-3	TRBJ2-1	many
CASPGRASSYNEQFF	TGTGCCAGCCCAGGGCGGGCGAGCTCCTACAATGAGCAGTTCTTC	-	TRBV7-9	TRBJ2-1	-
CASSLGQGNEKLFF	TGTGCCAGCAGCTTGGGACAGGGTAATGAAAAACTGTTTTTT	TRBD1	TRBV7-9	TRBJ1-4	many
CASSLVAGSGYYNEQFF	TGTGCCAGCAGCTTGGTGGCGGGTTCAGGATACTACAATGAGCAGTTCTTC	-	TRBV5-6	TRBJ2-1	-
CASSLKYGLNTEAFF	TGTGCCAGCAGTTTGAAGTATGGGTTGAACACTGAAGCTTTCTTT	-	TRBV12-3/TRBV12-4	TRBJ1-1	many
CASSQRISGGDEQFF	TGCGCCAGCAGCCAGAGAATCTCTGGGGGGGATGAGCAGTTCTTC	TRBD2	TRBV4-3	TRBJ2-1	-
CAISGGAGGLVNIQYF	TGTGCCATCAGTGGGGGGGCAGGGGGCTTGGTGAACATTCAGTACTTC	TRBD1	TRBV10-3	TRBJ2-4	-
CASSEGTSWVRTDTQYF	TGTGCCAGCAGTGAAGGGACTAGTTGGGTTCGCACAGATACGCAGTATTTT	TRBD2	TRBV6-1	TRBJ2-3	few
CASRRLFGAALNYGYTF	TGTGCCAGCAGACGACTATTTGGGGCCGCACTTAACTATGGCTACACCTTC	-	TRBV6-1	TRBJ1-2	many
CASSKVTRKDSVLF	TGTGCCAGCAGCAAAGTTACCAGAAAGGACAGCGTACTCTTC	-	TRBV7-9	TRBJ2-1	-
CASSLGTGGQETQYF	TGTGCCAGCAGCTTAGGGACAGGGGGGCAAGAGACCCAGTACTTC	TRBD1	TRBV7-7	TRBJ2-5	few
CSVGGDGELFF	TGCAGCGTTGGGGGCGACGGGGAGCTGTTTTTT	-	TRBV29-1	TRBJ2-2	-
CASSWDRVEVIGELFF	TGTGCCAGCAGTTGGGACAGGGTAGAGGTTATCGGGGAGCTGTTTTTT	TRBD1	TRBV28	TRBJ2-2	-